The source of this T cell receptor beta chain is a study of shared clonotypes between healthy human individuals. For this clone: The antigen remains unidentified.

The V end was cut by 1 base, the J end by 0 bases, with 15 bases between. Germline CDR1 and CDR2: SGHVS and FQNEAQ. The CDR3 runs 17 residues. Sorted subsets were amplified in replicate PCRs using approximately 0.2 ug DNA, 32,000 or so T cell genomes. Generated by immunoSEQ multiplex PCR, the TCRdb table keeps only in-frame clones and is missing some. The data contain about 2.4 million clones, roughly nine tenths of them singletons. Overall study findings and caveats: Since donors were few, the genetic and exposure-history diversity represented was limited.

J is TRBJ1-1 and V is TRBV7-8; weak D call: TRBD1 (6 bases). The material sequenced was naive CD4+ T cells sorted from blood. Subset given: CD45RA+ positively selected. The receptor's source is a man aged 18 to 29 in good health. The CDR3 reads CASSLDSGQGMNTEAFF. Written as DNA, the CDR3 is TGTGCCAGCAGCTTAGATTCAGGGCAGGGGATGAACACTGAAGCTTTCTTT.